Listed below are T cell receptor beta chains from one sample, sequenced in a study of T-cell reconstitution after alpha-beta-depleted transplantation in children. From the PCR reads, TCRdb called clonotypes with MiXCR, one entry per CDR3 protein. The data contain 250,000 to 400,000 distinct CDR3 sequences, 23% of them singletons. This sample comprised PBMCs, mostly from graft donor cells, obtained 180 days after TCRalphabeta/CD19-depleted stem cell transplant. These receptors came from a male patient between 10 and 17 years old who had a stem cell transplant for acute lymphoblastic leukemia, so the T cells may come from the graft donor. Each CDR3 is given with its conserved first and last residue. A D gene is named only where the DNA matches it firmly. The size of a clone is reported for some rows only, either as once, few or many, or as a class for expanded clones.

cdr3_nt cdr3_aa j_call d_call v_call clone_size
TGTGCCAGCAGCTTCTGGATTAATGAAAAACTGTTTTTT CASSFWINEKLFF TRBJ1-4 . TRBV7-8 .
TGTGCCAGCAGTAGGACTAGCGCGGGATCCGATACGCAGTATTTT CASSRTSAGSDTQYF TRBJ2-3 TRBD2 TRBV11-1 .
TGTGCCAGCAGCAGGATGGCAGATACGCAGTATTTT CASSRMADTQYF TRBJ2-3 . TRBV12-3/TRBV12-4 .
TGCGCCAGCAGTGAAGGACTAGCGGGGCCCTACGAGCAGTACTTC CASSEGLAGPYEQYF TRBJ2-7 TRBD2 TRBV10-2 .
TGCAGTGCTAGAGGGTACAGACCGGGTTTCAGCGGCACTGAAGCTTTCTTT CSARGYRPGFSGTEAFF TRBJ1-1 . TRBV20-1 .
TGTGCCACCAGTGAACTCGGACAGGGTAGAACCGGGGAGCTGTTTTTT CATSELGQGRTGELFF TRBJ2-2 TRBD1 TRBV24-1 few
TGTGCCAGCAGCCTTGGACCCGCTACGGTTTTT CASSLGPATVF TRBJ2-3 . TRBV11-1 .
TGCAGTGCTAGAGAGCTCCGGACAGGGGTCTCCTACGAGCAGTACTTC CSARELRTGVSYEQYF TRBJ2-7 TRBD1 TRBV20-1 .
TGTGCCAGCAGCTTGCGTAGCGGGAGGGACCACGAGCAGTACTTC CASSLRSGRDHEQYF TRBJ2-7 TRBD2 TRBV11-2 few
TGTGCCAGCAGCTTAGAGTGGGGCACTAGCGGGACCAACACCGGGGAGCTGTTTTTT CASSLEWGTSGTNTGELFF TRBJ2-2 TRBD2 TRBV11-1 few
TGCGCCAGCAGCTTGGACAGCCCAGATACGCAGTATTTT CASSLDSPDTQYF TRBJ2-3 . TRBV5-1 .
TGCGCCAGCAGCTTGGAGGGTTTGGGACTAGCGGGATTCAGCTCCTACAATGAGCAGTTCTTC CASSLEGLGLAGFSSYNEQFF TRBJ2-1 TRBD2 TRBV5-1 .
TGTGCCAGCAGCCCACCCCCCGGACAGGGCTGGAATGAGCAGTTCTTC CASSPPPGQGWNEQFF TRBJ2-1 TRBD1 TRBV4-2 few
TGTGCCAGCAGCCTGACAGGGGTAGCGGAGACCCAGTACTTC CASSLTGVAETQYF TRBJ2-5 TRBD1 TRBV7-9 .
TGTGCCAGCAGTTTAGCCGTTAGCACAGATACGCAGTATTTT CASSLAVSTDTQYF TRBJ2-3 . TRBV27 few
TGCAGTGCAGGGACTAGCGGGAGGGCCTTTGACACCGGGGAGCTGTTTTTT CSAGTSGRAFDTGELFF TRBJ2-2 TRBD2 TRBV20-1 .
TGCAGTGCTCGGGACATTCGTGGCTACACCTTC CSARDIRGYTF TRBJ1-2 . TRBV20-1 .
TGCGCCAGCGGGACTAGCGGGAGTTACAATGAGCAGTTCTTC CASGTSGSYNEQFF TRBJ2-1 TRBD2 TRBV5-1 many
TGCGCCAGCAGCCAAGGACTAGCTCGGTACAATGAGCAGTTCTTC CASSQGLARYNEQFF TRBJ2-1 TRBD2 TRBV4-1 many
TGTGCCAGCAGTTCCCGGGACAGGCGTAGCACAGATACGCAGTATTTT CASSSRDRRSTDTQYF TRBJ2-3 TRBD1 TRBV28 many
TGTGCCAGCAGCTTAGTTTCGGCCGGCACAGATACGCAGTATTTT CASSLVSAGTDTQYF TRBJ2-3 . TRBV11-2 .
TGTGCCAGCAGCCCTGAGACAGGGGGCAACACTGAAGCTTTCTTT CASSPETGGNTEAFF TRBJ1-1 TRBD1 TRBV7-2 .
TGTGCCAGCAGTGATGGGGGCCTGCTACCGCGTGAGCAGTACTTC CASSDGGLLPREQYF TRBJ2-7 . TRBV6-1 few
TGTGCCAGCAGCTCCTATTGGGAAACAGGGACTCGGTACTATGGCTACACCTTC CASSSYWETGTRYYGYTF TRBJ1-2 . TRBV11-2 few
TGCAGTGCTAGAGATGGCAGGGATGGGGAGACCCAGTACTTC CSARDGRDGETQYF TRBJ2-5 . TRBV20-1 few
TGTGCCAGCAGCCAAGATAGGCTCAAGGTGTATTTT CASSQDRLKVYF TRBJ2-3 . TRBV14 .
TGTGCCAGCAGTTATGGGACAGGGCTTTCAGATACGCAGTATTTT CASSYGTGLSDTQYF TRBJ2-3 TRBD1 TRBV6-5 .
TGTGCCAGCAGTTACCGTCCGGGACAGAAGAGACTGGCGGCTGGTGGGCTAGCTGAAGCTTTCTTT CASSYRPGQKRLAAGGLAEAFF TRBJ1-1 TRBD1 TRBV6-7 .
TGCAGCGTTAGTCCCGGTTTCTCCTACAATGAGCAGTTCTTC CSVSPGFSYNEQFF TRBJ2-1 . TRBV29-1 .
TGTGCCAGCTCAGGGGGGACAGCGAATCAGCCCCAGCATTTT CASSGGTANQPQHF TRBJ1-5 TRBD1 TRBV18 .
TGTGCCAGCAGTTTTACCTTCGGGGGTCAGCCCCAGCATTTT CASSFTFGGQPQHF TRBJ1-5 . TRBV27 .
TGTGCCAGCAGCGGCTTAGCGGGAGCTTCCTACGAGCAGTACTTC CASSGLAGASYEQYF TRBJ2-7 TRBD2 TRBV7-3 .
TGCGCCAGCAGCCAAGAAGGCTACTGGGACAGGGGCTATTCCACAGATACGCAGTATTTT CASSQEGYWDRGYSTDTQYF TRBJ2-3 TRBD1 TRBV4-1 .
TGCAGTGCTACCGGACAGGGTGGGTACGAGCAGTACTTC CSATGQGGYEQYF TRBJ2-7 TRBD1 TRBV20-1 .
TGTGCCAGCAGTTACGCAGGGTCAGACCCGACCCAGTACTTC CASSYAGSDPTQYF TRBJ2-5 . TRBV6-5 few
TGTGCCAGTAGTAAGGGACTAGCGGGAGACAATGAGCAGTTCTTC CASSKGLAGDNEQFF TRBJ2-1 TRBD2 TRBV19 .
TGTGCCAGCAGCTTGACAGGGGCCGGGGAGACCCAGTACTTC CASSLTGAGETQYF TRBJ2-5 TRBD1 TRBV7-7 many
TGTGCCAGCAGCCAAGATCAACCCATTACTAAGGTCGAGCAGTTCTTC CASSQDQPITKVEQFF TRBJ2-1 . TRBV14 .
TGTGCCAGCGGCCAAGGGGTCACTGAAGCTTTCTTT CASGQGVTEAFF TRBJ1-1 . TRBV7-9 .
TGCGCCAGCAGCTTGGGAGGACAGGGGGCCTACGAGCAGTACTTC CASSLGGQGAYEQYF TRBJ2-7 TRBD1 TRBV5-1 few
TGTGCCAGTAGTAGTCGGGCTAGCGGGAGCCGGCGGGGCACAGATACGCAGTATTTT CASSSRASGSRRGTDTQYF TRBJ2-3 TRBD2 TRBV19 .
TGCGCCAGCAGTGAACCCGGTTCGGGACTAGCGGGTATCGGGGACATTCAGTACTTC CASSEPGSGLAGIGDIQYF TRBJ2-4 TRBD2 TRBV10-2 .
TGTGCCAGCAGCGCCCAGACAGGGGGCGTCACTGAAGCTTTCTTT CASSAQTGGVTEAFF TRBJ1-1 TRBD1 TRBV7-2 .
TGTGCCAGCAGCCCGAGATTGAGGAGCCCAATCGATACGCAGTATTTT CASSPRLRSPIDTQYF TRBJ2-3 . TRBV11-2 .
TGTGCCAGCAGTGAAAGTCCGGGGAATGAAAAACTGTTTTTT CASSESPGNEKLFF TRBJ1-4 . TRBV2 many
TGCAGTGCTAGAGATCTGGGGGGGTCCGGAGAGACCCAGTACTTC CSARDLGGSGETQYF TRBJ2-5 TRBD2 TRBV20-1 few
TGTGCCAGCACCCGGTTTATCCCGGGAGTTAGACTGTTTTTT CASTRFIPGVRLFF TRBJ1-4 . TRBV6-1 few